The entry below describes one TCR beta chain. Its antigen is undetermined. Unique molecular identifiers featured in how the TCRbeta library was prepared. Via MiXCR, TCRdb re-called the PCR reads, giving one row per CDR3 protein. The sample gives 300,000 to 350,000 distinct CDR3 sequences, around 15% of which show up once; around 43% is in the top ten. The CDR3 covers 17 residues. V lost 1 base to trimming and J lost 3 bases, with 16 bases between them. Germline V gene sequence: CDR1 SGHTA, CDR2 FQGNSA. The data stem from a study of T-cell reconstitution after alpha-beta-depleted transplantation in children. Whole-study results and caveats: Some patients owed their high day-60 TCRbeta diversity to surviving recipient T cells and thymic progenitors. Alpha-beta T cells present about two months after transplant were reported to originate from several hundred expanded graft clones.

The specimen was PBMCs, mostly from graft donor cells, collected 360 days after TCRalphabeta/CD19-depleted stem cell transplant. The TCR comes from a male patient between 2 and 10 years old who had a stem cell transplant for acute lymphoblastic leukemia, so the T cells may come from the graft donor. The chain combines TRBV7-2 with TRBJ2-1, with D tentatively TRBD1 (7 bases). The DNA of the CDR3 is TGTGCCAGCAGCTTAGGTCAGGGGGGTTTTAACTACAATGAGCAGTTCTTC. Protein product: CASSLGQGGFNYNEQFF.